What follows are 10 T cell receptor beta chains derived from one specimen sequenced in a study of T cell responses to AZD1222 COVID-19 vaccine. TCRdb's table, derived via immunoSEQ multiplex PCR, lists solely in-frame clones and lacks some. The repertoire shows about 140,000 clones; the top ten hold 2% to 2.5%. The sequencing sample was made of peripheral blood. Receptors originate from an adult in good health.

The genes are TRBV19 and TRBJ1-5, with D uncertain. The germline gives CDR1 LNHDA, CDR2 SQIVND (reference sequence). V shed 6 bases and J shed 0 bases, with 12 bases lying between them. The CDR3 sequence is 15 residues long. The CDR3 DNA sequence: TGTGCCAGTAGCCACGGAGCCCATAGCAATCAGCCCCAGCATTTT. It codes for CASSHGAHSNQPQHF.

The V gene is TRBV4-1, the J gene TRBJ1-2, with a weak D call TRBD1 (6 bases). This CDR3 region has 17 residues. V was trimmed by 4 bases and J by 3 bases, leaving 21 bases between them. Germline CDR1 MGHRA, CDR2 YSYEKL. CDR3 region: CASSPPWQGTTDYGYTF. In nucleotides, the CDR3 is TGCGCCAGCAGCCCACCCTGGCAGGGGACCACGGACTATGGCTACACCTTC.

This chain connects TRBV3-1 (or the pseudogene TRBV3-2) to TRBJ2-7; D is ambiguous. Germline CDR1 LGHDT, CDR2 YNNKEL (reference sequence). Trimming cost V 1 base and J 5 bases, with 6 bases left between them. The CDR3 sequence is 12 residues long. The CDR3 loop is CASSQVPNEQYF. The DNA for the CDR3 is TGTGCCAGCAGCCAAGTACCCAACGAGCAGTACTTC.

This chain uses TRBV5-1 with TRBJ2-7; D unresolved. Germline CDR1 reads SGHRS; CDR2 reads YFSETQ. This CDR3 region has 12 residues. V lost 4 bases, J lost 1 base, and 6 bases lay in between. The CDR3 coding sequence is TGCGCCAGCAGCCTGGAATCCTACGAGCAGTACTTC. This translates into CASSLESYEQYF.

The DNA of the CDR3 is TGTGCCAGCAGAACCGGACAGGGTTTGAGTGGTGAAAAACTGTTTTTT. Translating gives CASRTGQGLSGEKLFF. This chain joins TRBV2 and TRBJ1-4; 8 bases are shared with TRBD1. CDR3 length equals 16 residues. V shed 6 bases, J shed 7 bases, and the junction held 13 bases outside the gene matches. The germline gives CDR1 SNHLY, CDR2 FYNNEI.

V usage is TRBV7-6 and J usage is TRBJ2-3; 7 nucleotides agree with TRBD1. Losses at the gene ends were 1 base for V and 4 bases for J; bases not matched to a gene: 5. The V gene's germline CDR1 is SGHVS and CDR2 FNYEAQ. There are 15 residues in the CDR3. The CDR3 loop is CASSLGLQGSDTQYF. Here the CDR3 DNA reads TGTGCCAGCAGCTTAGGACTACAGGGGTCAGATACGCAGTATTTT.

The CDR3 bases are TGTGCCTGGAGTGTACAGATGGGGCCACCCCTCCACTTT. Protein sequence: CAWSVQMGPPLHF. V is TRBV30 and J is TRBJ1-6, with D possibly being TRBD1 (5 bases). The CDR3 totals 13 residues. V was shortened by 0 bases and J by 11 bases, with 11 bases between the two germline ends. Germline CDR1 and CDR2: GTSNPN and SVGIG (reference sequence).

The chain is built from TRBV3-1 (or the pseudogene TRBV3-2) and TRBJ1-1, with 10 positions matching TRBD1. The germline V gene encodes CDR1 LGHDT and CDR2 YNNKEL (reference sequence). Trimming took 2 bases from V and 4 from J; bases not matched to a gene: 1. This CDR3 is built from 14 residues. The CDR3 region has the DNA TGTGCCAGCAGCCAACGGGACAGGGGCACTGAAGCTTTCTTT. Translating it yields CASSQRDRGTEAFF.

This chain uses TRBV5-1 with TRBJ2-2; D gene uncertain. Trimming shortened V by 1 base and J by 1 base, and 5 bases separated the two germline ends. This CDR3 spans 14 amino acids. Per germline, CDR1 SGHRS and CDR2 YFSETQ. CDR3 region: CASSLLGNTGELFF. The CDR3 nucleotides are TGCGCCAGCAGCTTGTTAGGGAACACCGGGGAGCTGTTTTTT.

In regard to this clone: Within the sample, other DNA sequences also encode this same CDR3. The chain couples TRBV7-2 to TRBJ2-1; 7 positions agree with TRBD1. The germline V gene encodes CDR1 SGHTA and CDR2 FQGNSA. The V and J ends lost 5 bases and 7 bases, in that order; junction bases with no gene match: 5. The length of the CDR3 is 13 residues. The CDR3 nucleotides read TGTGCCAGCAGCCCCGACAGGGTGAATGAGCAGTTCTTC. It is translated as CASSPDRVNEQFF. The full variable domain, rest sourced from reference TRBV7-2 and TRBJ2-1, is GAGVSQSPSNKVTEKGKDVELRCDPISGHTALYWYRQSLGQGLEFLIYFQGNSAPDKSGLPSDRFSAERTGGSVSTLTIQRTQQEDSAVYLCASSPDRVNEQFFGPGTRLTVL.